These T cell receptor beta chains were read from a single sample in a study of shared clonotypes between healthy human individuals. TCRdb keeps only in-frame clones here, not all; method: immunoSEQ multiplex PCR. The sample comprises about a million clones, approximately 80% of which are singletons, and over 1.3% rests with the top ten. Sequenced material: memory CD4+ T cells sorted from blood. Receptors were obtained from a man aged 18 to 29 in good health. Each CDR3 is given with its conserved first and last residue. A D gene is named only where the DNA matches it firmly. For some rows the clone size is stated as once, few or many, or as a class when expanded; others skip it.

>NA|TRBV5-1|NA|TRBJ1-6
TGCGCCAGCAGCTTGACCTCCGGGGTCTATAATTCACCCCTCCACTTT
CASSLTSGVYNSPLHF
>NA|TRBV28|TRBD2|TRBJ2-7
TGTGCCAGCGGATCCGGGGGGTTCGAGCAGTACTTC
CASGSGGFEQYF
>few|TRBV28|NA|TRBJ1-1
TGTGCCAGCAGTTTAGGACCCCAGGGTGAAGCTTTCTTT
CASSLGPQGEAFF
>NA|TRBV7-6|NA|TRBJ2-2
TGTGCCAGCAGCTTAGGATCGTCCACCGGGGAGCTGTTTTTT
CASSLGSSTGELFF
>NA|TRBV10-2|TRBD2|TRBJ2-1
TGCGCCAGTAGCTGGGGGGGGAACAATGAGCAGTTCTTC
CASSWGGNNEQFF
>NA|TRBV11-2|TRBD1|TRBJ2-5
TGTGCCAGCAGCTTAGGAGCAGGGGGAGAGACCCAGTACTTC
CASSLGAGGETQYF
>few|TRBV9|NA|TRBJ1-3
TGTGCCAGCAGCGTAGAGCCGTGGCAAGCTGGAAACACCATATATTTT
CASSVEPWQAGNTIYF
>once|TRBV6-5|NA|TRBJ1-5
TGTGCCAGCAACCAGGGCGATCCCCAGCATTTT
CASNQGDPQHF
>few|TRBV2|NA|TRBJ1-1
TGTGCCAGCAAGACTGGATGGATGAACACTGAAGCTTTCTTT
CASKTGWMNTEAFF
>once|TRBV9|TRBD1|TRBJ2-5
TGTGCCAGCAGCGTCTCGGGACAGGGGTTACAAGAGACCCAGTACTTC
CASSVSGQGLQETQYF
>NA|TRBV5-4|TRBD1|TRBJ1-2
TGTGCCAGCAGAGCCGGGACAGGGGCCTATGGCTACACCTTC
CASRAGTGAYGYTF
>once|TRBV27|NA|TRBJ2-3
TGTGCCAGCAGTTTCCGGGGTATCACAGATACGCAGTATTTT
CASSFRGITDTQYF
>NA|TRBV27|TRBD2|TRBJ2-7
TGTGCCAGCAGCCCCACTAGCGGGAGAGATAACAGCGAGCAGTACTTC
CASSPTSGRDNSEQYF
>NA|TRBV7-2|NA|TRBJ2-2
TGTGCCAGCAGCTTAGACTATTCGAACACCGGGGAGCTGTTTTTT
CASSLDYSNTGELFF
>NA|TRBV28|NA|TRBJ2-6
TGTGCCAGCTCAACTTCTGGGGCCAACGTCCTGACTTTC
CASSTSGANVLTF
>NA|TRBV5-1|NA|TRBJ2-3
TGCGCCAGCAGCTTGGCCGATCTTGGAGGAGATACGCAGTATTTT
CASSLADLGGDTQYF
>NA|TRBV19|TRBD1|TRBJ1-6
TGTGCCAGCGCCGGGACAGTCAATTCACCCCTCCACTTT
CASAGTVNSPLHF
>NA|TRBV7-2|TRBD1|TRBJ2-6
TGTGCCAGCCCCCCCTCAGACAGGGCCGGGGCCAACGTCCTGACTTTC
CASPPSDRAGANVLTF
>NA|TRBV5-1|NA|TRBJ2-5
TGCGCCAGCAGCACGAGTTCCCAAGAGACCCAGTACTTC
CASSTSSQETQYF
>NA|TRBV18|NA|TRBJ2-1
TGTGCCAGCTCAGAGAAGTCCTACAATGAGCAGTTCTTC
CASSEKSYNEQFF
>NA|TRBV27|TRBD1|TRBJ2-7
TGTGCCAGCAGACGACAGGGAACTTACGAGCAGTACTTC
CASRRQGTYEQYF
>NA|TRBV10-3|TRBD1|TRBJ2-7
TGTGCCATCAGGGACGGGACAGGGGAAAAGCAGTACTTC
CAIRDGTGEKQYF
>once|TRBV29-1|TRBD2|TRBJ2-5
TGCAGCGAAAGACTAGCGGGAGGGGAGACCCAGTACTTC
CSERLAGGETQYF
>many|TRBV4-1|TRBD2|TRBJ2-7
TGCGCCAGCAGCCAAGATCTAGCGGTTCCACACTACGAGCAGTACTTC
CASSQDLAVPHYEQYF
>NA|TRBV6-5|NA|TRBJ1-2
TGTGCCAGCAGTCACGAGAACGGTTCCGGTGGCTACACCTTC
CASSHENGSGGYTF
>NA|TRBV28|NA|TRBJ1-4
TGTGCCAGCAGTGCCCAGGGACCGACTAATGAAAAACTGTTTTTT
CASSAQGPTNEKLFF
>NA|TRBV29-1|NA|TRBJ2-3
TGCAGCGTTGAAGCTGATGGGGGCAAGTTTCCAGATACGCAGTATTTT
CSVEADGGKFPDTQYF
>NA|TRBV28|NA|TRBJ1-5
TGTTATGTCGCGGGGCGAAGCAATCAGCCCCAGCATTTT
CYVAGRSNQPQHF
>NA|TRBV6-6|NA|TRBJ1-6
TGTGCCAGCAGCCTACAGGGTGCCTATAATTCACCCCTCCACTTT
CASSLQGAYNSPLHF
>NA|TRBV28|TRBD1|TRBJ1-5
TGTGCCAGCAGTTCTGCCGGGACAGGGGATCAGCCCCAGCATTTT
CASSSAGTGDQPQHF
>NA|TRBV2|NA|TRBJ2-1
TGTGCCAGCAGTGCGTGGGTGCCCCCCTTTGAGCAGTTCTTC
CASSAWVPPFEQFF
>few|TRBV2|NA|TRBJ2-7
TGTGCCAGCAGTGAGGCTGAGTGGAACGAGCAGTACTTC
CASSEAEWNEQYF
>NA|TRBV30|NA|TRBJ2-5
TGTGCCTGGGGTGCCCAAGAGACCCAGTACTTC
CAWGAQETQYF
>few|TRBV12-1|NA|TRBJ2-1
TGTGCCAGCAGCTTGCCCGGGACTAGCGGGAGTTTGGTCTACAATGAGCAGTTCTTC
CASSLPGTSGSLVYNEQFF
>once|TRBV6-6|NA|TRBJ2-1
TGTGCCAGCAGGGGCTCAAGGACTTCACGGAATGAGCAGTTCTTC
CASRGSRTSRNEQFF
>NA|TRBV7-2|NA|TRBJ1-2
TGTGCCAGCAGCTTAGACGTACAGAACTATGGCTACACCTTC
CASSLDVQNYGYTF
>NA|TRBV6-1|TRBD2|TRBJ2-3
TGTGCCAGCATCCCTAGCGGGGGTCGGGGGGATACGCAGTATTTT
CASIPSGGRGDTQYF
>NA|TRBV5-4|NA|TRBJ2-1
TGTGCCAGCAGCGTTGACGTTACCTACAATGAGCAGTTCTTC
CASSVDVTYNEQFF
>few|TRBV11-2|TRBD2|TRBJ2-3
TGTGCCAGCAGCTTAGGGGGCGGGAGGTCAGATACGCAGTATTTT
CASSLGGGRSDTQYF
>NA|TRBV5-4|NA|TRBJ2-6
TGTGCCAGCAGCCTTGGAGGGACTGGGGCCAACGTCCTGACTTTC
CASSLGGTGANVLTF
>NA|TRBV25-1|NA|TRBJ2-5
TGTGCCAGCAGTGAAGCAGGATCGAGGGAGACCCAGTACTTC
CASSEAGSRETQYF
>once|TRBV6-1|NA|TRBJ1-6
TGTGCCAGCAGTCCTGACAGCTATAATTCACCCCTCCACTTT
CASSPDSYNSPLHF
>few|TRBV30|TRBD2|TRBJ2-5
TGTGCCTGGAATCGGCTAGCGGGGGGACAAGAGACCCAGTACTTC
CAWNRLAGGQETQYF
>many|TRBV7-9|NA|TRBJ2-5
TGTGCCAGCAGCTTAGAGGCCAGGCCCCAAGAGACCCAGTACTTC
CASSLEARPQETQYF
>NA|TRBV29-1|NA|TRBJ1-1
TGCAGCGTCCCAGGGTTGGGGAGCACTGAAGCTTTCTTT
CSVPGLGSTEAFF
>NA|TRBV5-1|NA|TRBJ2-1
TGCGCCAGCGGGACACAATACAATGAGCAGTTCTTC
CASGTQYNEQFF
>once|TRBV7-9|TRBD1|TRBJ2-5
TGTGCCAGCAGCTTAGGACAGGGGGCATGGGAGACCCAGTACTTC
CASSLGQGAWETQYF
>NA|TRBV11-2|TRBD1|TRBJ2-7
TGTGCCAGCAGCATAGAACAGGGGGCTAGCTACGAGCAGTACTTC
CASSIEQGASYEQYF
>NA|TRBV5-5|NA|TRBJ2-5
TGTGCCAGCAGCTTGGAAGGGGGAAGGGAGACCCAGTACTTC
CASSLEGGRETQYF